The 15 T cell receptor beta chains reported below all come from one sample, sequenced in a study of T-cell memory formation after mild COVID-19. TCRdb reanalysed the 5' RACE reads using MiXCR and keeps one entry per CDR3 protein. The table records 200,000 to 250,000 distinct CDR3 sequences, more than 9% of them present only once. What was sequenced was PBMCs or a T cell subset sorted from them (not recorded which). Receptors were obtained from a man younger than 35 who had mild COVID-19 (a few samples of this study predate the infection). Cell type and time point are not known.

The DNA for the CDR3 is TGCGCCAGCAGCCAACAACCGGCCGAGCAGGGTTCCGGGGAGCTGTTTTTT. This gives the protein CASSQQPAEQGSGELFF. The chain links TRBV5-1 to TRBJ2-2; D is possibly TRBD1 (5 bases). CDR3 length: 17 amino acids. The ends were cut back, 4 bases at V and 6 bases at J, with 22 bases in the middle. CDR1 is SGHRS and CDR2 is YFSETQ in the germline V gene.

The chain is built from TRBV6-2 or TRBV6-3 and TRBJ1-6; no clear D. The CDR3 consists of 14 residues. The germline V gene has CDR1 MNHEY and CDR2 SVGEGT. V was trimmed by 2 bases and J by 10 bases, leaving 12 bases between them. The CDR3 DNA follows: TGTGCCAGCAGTTACCGGGTTTACCGGTCACCCCTCCACTTT. Its translation: CASSYRVYRSPLHF.

This chain connects TRBV20-1 to TRBJ1-4; the match to TRBD1 covers 10 bases. Germline values: CDR1 DFQATT, CDR2 SNEGSKA (reference sequence). The CDR3 has 16 amino acids. V gave up 5 bases and J gave up 0 bases; unmatched junction bases: 6. CDR3 nucleotide sequence: TGCAGTGCTGGCGAGACAGGGGGCACAACTAATGAAAAACTGTTTTTT. Translation gives CSAGETGGTTNEKLFF.

The chain links TRBV20-1 to TRBJ2-3; a possible D gene is TRBD1 (6 bases). CDR1 is DFQATT and CDR2 is SNEGSKA in the germline V gene (reference sequence). The CDR3 is 12 amino acids. The V gene lost 0 bases and the J gene lost 8 bases, with 9 bases spanning the gap. CDR3 nucleotide sequence: TGCAGTGCTAGAGAGGGGGCGGGTACGCAGTATTTT. Translating it yields CSAREGAGTQYF.

There are a few counts of this clonotype. The DNA for the CDR3 is TGCAGTGCTAGCCGGGGGGGCCGGGATACGCAGTATTTT. Its translation is CSASRGGRDTQYF. The chain recombines TRBV20-1 with TRBJ2-3, with 8 bases aligning to TRBD2. Germline CDR1 and CDR2: DFQATT and SNEGSKA (reference sequence). This CDR3 region has 13 residues. J gave up 6 bases and V 3 bases, and 5 bases lay outside the gene matches.

This clonotype has a handful of counts. The CDR3 is CSVEDPQGGYGYTF. The CDR3 DNA follows: TGCAGCGTTGAAGATCCCCAGGGCGGCTATGGCTACACCTTC. V gene TRBV29-1 combines with J gene TRBJ1-2, with D perhaps TRBD1 (5 bases). The CDR3 is 14 residues long. The germline V and J ends were trimmed by 0 bases and 4 bases, with 12 bases remaining between them. Germline V gives CDR1 SQVTM, CDR2 ANQGSEA.

Only a few counts were recorded for this clonotype. This chain uses TRBV5-6 with TRBJ2-3; TRBD2 matches 16 bases. V was pared by 5 bases and J by 4 bases, with 16 bases of the junction left unmatched. Germline V gene sequence: CDR1 SGHDT, CDR2 YYEEEE. This CDR3 comprises 20 residues. CDR3 DNA sequence: TGTGCCAGCAGTTCCCGACCCGGGACTAGCGGGGGGGGTCAGGCAGATACGCAGTATTTT. Translated, it gives CASSSRPGTSGGGQADTQYF.

This clonotype has a handful of counts. V is TRBV3-1 and J is TRBJ2-3; possible D gene TRBD2, 7 bases. This CDR3 contains 16 residues. Germline lookup yields CDR1 LGHDT and CDR2 YNNKEL (reference sequence). Trimming removed 1 base at V and 4 bases at J, with 15 bases between. The CDR3 DNA reads TGTGCCAGCAGCCAAGTGAGGGGGGGACCCGCAGATACGCAGTATTTT. Its translation is CASSQVRGGPADTQYF.

This clonotype has just a few counts. The chain joins TRBV4-3 to TRBJ2-3; D call uncertain. The CDR3 runs 14 residues. The germline gives CDR1 LGHNA, CDR2 YSLEER. V dropped 0 bases and J dropped 5 bases, with 9 bases sitting between them. The CDR3 protein is CASSQDLTRDTQYF. CDR3 bases: TGCGCCAGCAGCCAAGATTTAACACGAGATACGCAGTATTTT.

The rearrangement links TRBV20-1 to TRBJ1-2, with D hard to call. Germline V gene sequence: CDR1 DFQATT, CDR2 SNEGSKA (reference sequence). The CDR3 consists of 12 residues. Trimming took off 4 bases at V and 4 bases at J, with 10 bases between the two ends. CDR3 residues: CSANDLFYGYTF. The CDR3 DNA follows: TGCAGTGCTAACGACCTTTTCTATGGCTACACCTTC.

J is TRBJ1-6 and V is TRBV10-3; TRBD1 is a possible D gene (5 bases). V was pared by 6 bases and J by 9 bases, with 12 bases between. CDR3 length: 13 residues. CDR1 and CDR2 from the germline V gene are ENHRY and SYGVKD. CDR3 coding DNA: TGTGCCATCAGGGACAAGGCAAGTTCACCCCTCCACTTT. Protein product: CAIRDKASSPLHF.

This clonotype was seen ten or more times. The CDR3 here is CASSFDIPRNTQYF. In nucleotides, the CDR3 is TGTGCCAGCAGCTTCGACATACCCCGGAACACGCAGTATTTT. The genes are TRBV5-5 and TRBJ2-3; D not resolved. CDR3 length equals 14 residues. V was pared by 2 bases and J by 9 bases, with 16 bases between. Germline CDR1 is SGHKS and CDR2 is YYEKEE (reference sequence).

This clonotype was recorded at least ten times. Given a much more abundant clone one base away, this may be a read error. In nucleotides, the CDR3 is TGTGCCAGCAGCTTAGGGATAGATACGCAGTATTTT. This codes for CASSLGIDTQYF. The chain has TRBV7-8 and TRBJ2-3; no clear D. The germline V and J ends were trimmed by 1 base and 5 bases, with 4 bases remaining between them. The CDR3 is 12 amino acids. The germline CDR1 and CDR2 sequences are SGHVS and FQNEAQ.

A few counts support this clonotype. The V call is TRBV6-2 or TRBV6-3, the J call TRBJ2-2; a possible D gene is TRBD1 (6 bases). The length of the CDR3 is 14 residues. CDR1 and CDR2 (germline): MNHEY, SVGEGT. Trimming stripped 1 base from V and 13 bases from J, with 16 bases between. The CDR3 sequence is CASSYLLQGFALFF. In DNA, the CDR3 is TGTGCCAGCAGTTACTTATTACAGGGATTCGCGCTGTTTTTT.

This clonotype was counted only a few times. The chain links TRBV20-1 to TRBJ2-5; 10 bases line up with TRBD2. This CDR3 spans 15 amino acids. J was trimmed by 2 bases and V by 5 bases; bases with no gene match: 8. CDR1 and CDR2 (germline): DFQATT, SNEGSKA (reference sequence). The CDR3 DNA sequence: TGCAGTGCTCTTCAACTAGCGGGGTTTCAAGAGACCCAGTACTTC. Translated: CSALQLAGFQETQYF.